One and the same sample provided the 8 T cell receptor beta chains below, sequenced in a study of cytomegalovirus exposure and HLA in healthy donors. The PCR was carried out with 60 Vbeta primers and 13 Jbeta primers. Profiling relied on immunoSEQ multiplex PCR, and the TCRdb table lists in-frame clones only, not all of them. The record lists around 100,000 clones, of which the ten most abundant hold 6.8%. The material sequenced was PBMCs. The source is a man aged 35 to 55 in good health and CMV-seropositive.

J is TRBJ1-1 and V is TRBV9; TRBD1 is a possible D gene (5 bases). Germline V CDR1 and CDR2: SGDLS, YYNGEE. The CDR3 sequence is 13 residues long. V was shortened by 2 bases and J by 0 bases, with 5 bases between the two germline ends. The CDR3 sequence is CASSVTVNTEAFF. The CDR3, as DNA: TGTGCCAGCAGCGTGACAGTGAACACTGAAGCTTTCTTT.

This chain joins TRBV6-5 and TRBJ1-5; TRBD1 agrees at 8 bases. With 6 bases clipped from V and 3 bases from J, the junction kept 7 bases outside the gene matches. Looked up from germline, CDR1 is MNHEY and CDR2 is SVGAGI. CDR3 length: 15 amino acids. The CDR3 sequence is CASSQGQGANQPQHF. CDR3 nucleotide sequence: TGTGCCAGCAGCCAAGGACAGGGTGCCAATCAGCCCCAGCATTTT.

The chain uses TRBV9 and TRBJ2-3; 8 bases are shared with TRBD1. The V gene end was trimmed by 4 bases and the J gene end by 3 bases; junction bases not matched to a gene: 13. The germline CDR1 and CDR2 sequences are SGDLS and YYNGEE. There are 17 residues in the CDR3. CDR3 protein: CASSFRTGSLFTDTQYF. The CDR3 DNA is TGTGCCAGCAGCTTCCGGACAGGGAGTTTGTTTACAGATACGCAGTATTTT.

J is TRBJ1-2 and V is TRBV28; 9 positions agree with TRBD1. The length of the CDR3 is 14 residues. Trimming cost V 6 bases and J 2 bases; bases outside gene matches: 4. CDR1 is MDHEN, CDR2 SYDVKM, per germline. The CDR3 DNA is TGTGCCAGCAGATACAGGGGGCGCAACTATGGCTACACCTTC. Residues: CASRYRGRNYGYTF.

For the CDR3, the DNA is TGCGCCAGCAGCCTACCGACCCGGGGGGCCCGCTTGTACCAAGAGACCCAGTACTTC. This sequence encodes CASSLPTRGARLYQETQYF. The chain has TRBV5-1 and TRBJ2-5, with a weak D call TRBD2 (7 bases). The CDR3 contains 19 residues. Trimming stripped 4 bases from V and 0 bases from J, with 25 bases between. The V gene's germline CDR1 is SGHRS and CDR2 YFSETQ.

Concerning this clone itself: An end of the junction does not agree with germline; a read error may underlie this. This sequence joins TRBV7-7 and TRBJ2-7, with a weak D call TRBD2 (6 bases). Germline loops: CDR1 SSHAT, CDR2 FNYEAQ (reference sequence). The CDR3 length is 15 residues. Here the CDR3 reads CASSPTTGRGGEQYF. CDR3 DNA sequence: TGTGCTAGCAGCCCCACGACGGGGCGGGGCGGCGAGCAGTACTTC.

V gene TRBV27 combines with J gene TRBJ1-2; the D is unclear. Germline assignment: CDR1 MNHEY and CDR2 SMNVEV (reference sequence). The CDR3 covers 14 residues. V lost 5 bases to trimming and J lost 5 bases, with 15 bases between them. CDR3 amino acids: CASSESPRRYGYTF. In nucleotides, the CDR3 is TGTGCCAGCAGTGAGAGTCCACGGCGGTATGGCTACACCTTC.

The chain carries TRBV6-5 and TRBJ2-3, with a weak D call TRBD1 (5 bases). CDR3 size: 12 residues. The germline CDR1 and CDR2 sequences are MNHEY and SVGAGI. The V gene lost 2 bases and the J gene lost 9 bases, with 9 bases spanning the gap. CDR3 protein: CASSYNSGTQYF. In nucleotides, the CDR3 is TGTGCCAGCAGTTACAACTCAGGGACGCAGTATTTT.